The clone carrying this T cell receptor (beta chain) was seen just once. What it binds is not known. An end of the junction differs from the germline gene, which may be a read error. The sample comes from a study of tumor-infiltrating lymphocytes in primary liver carcinoma. Unsorted whole blood served as the source of blood RNA, and germline DNA was extracted as well. Whole-study results and caveats: When set against blood, tumors had a significantly higher top-250-clone fraction (p = 0.039).

The CDR3 covers 20 residues. In germline, CDR1 is MNHNY, CDR2 SVGAGI (reference sequence). Making TCR beta cDNA involved around 500 ng total RNA and a constant-region primer. Slightly modified ARM-PCR with three nested multiplex PCR rounds yielded TCR beta libraries. Forward primers for TRBV1-TRBV30 and a C-beta reverse primer served the first two PCR rounds, at about 9 cycles each. MiXCR was run by TCRdb on the multiplex PCR reads, yielding one entry per CDR3 protein. The sample yields 300,000 to 400,000 distinct CDR3 sequences, 55% to 65% seen once. This sequence was found in a man aged 35 to 55 with primary liver carcinoma and hepatitis B virus infection. The genes are TRBV6-6 and TRBJ2-1; a possible D gene is TRBD1 (6 bases). The source material was peripheral blood. CDR3 in DNA: TGTGCCAGCAGTTACCGGAGACAGGACCGCATATCGCACCTCTACAATGAGCAGTTTTTC. This gives the protein CASSYRRQDRISHLYNEQFF.